Here is one T cell receptor beta chain with its context. Its antigen is currently unknown. The data derive from a study of T-cell memory formation after mild COVID-19. Findings of the study overall: Clones that contracted from day 15 to 85 had balanced CD4/CD8; later expanders were CD4+ biased. The authors left the SARS-CoV-2 specificity of second-wave clones peaking on day 37 unconfirmed. CD4+ contracting clones were found mainly in CM and EM, and CD8+ ones in EMRA. Pre-infection memory contained some responding clones, which suggested that cross-reactive memory had joined.

In TCRdb, the 5' RACE reads were re-called with MiXCR into one record per CDR3 protein. The data contain under 600,000 distinct CDR3 sequences, 20% to 25% of them singletons. The V and J ends lost 4 bases and 7 bases respectively, with 13 bases between them. Germline assignment: CDR1 SGHNT and CDR2 YENEEA. This CDR3 spans 14 amino acids. The sample consisted of PBMCs or a T cell subset sorted from them (not recorded which). The origin of this receptor is an adult woman who had mild COVID-19 (a few samples of this study predate the infection). Cell type and time point are not known. This chain joins TRBV11-3 and TRBJ1-4; D is possibly TRBD1 (6 bases). The CDR3: CASSSGNRAEKLFF. The DNA for the CDR3 is TGTGCCAGCAGCTCAGGGAACAGGGCTGAAAAACTGTTTTTT.